The 17 T cell receptor beta chains listed next were all sequenced from one sample in a study of cytomegalovirus exposure and HLA in healthy donors. The PCR employed 60 Vbeta primers together with 13 Jbeta primers. The table came from immunoSEQ multiplex PCR; TCRdb's copy has only in-frame clones and leaves some out. The sample has about 170,000 clones, 65% to 85% seen once. The specimen sequenced was PBMCs. Receptors originate from a woman in her forties or fifties in good health and CMV-seropositive.

The chain carries TRBV10-3 and TRBJ2-2, with 15 bases that match TRBD2. This CDR3 region has 15 residues. Germline V CDR1 and CDR2: ENHRY, SYGVKD. V lost 10 bases, J lost 5 bases, and 5 bases stayed unmatched. The CDR3 loop is CASLGLAGGTGELFF. CDR3 DNA: TGTGCCAGCCTCGGACTAGCGGGGGGGACCGGGGAGCTGTTTTTT.

CDR3 protein: CASSRTSVLSYEQYF. CDR3 bases: TGTGCCAGCAGTCGGACTAGCGTCCTCTCCTACGAGCAGTACTTC. The rearrangement uses TRBV11-1 and TRBJ2-7; 9 nucleotides align to TRBD2. Trimming removed 6 bases from V and 0 bases from J; junction bases left unmatched: 6. Germline CDR1 and CDR2: SGHAT and FQDESV (reference sequence). The CDR3 spans 15 residues.

This rearrangement joins TRBV6-5 to TRBJ1-4, with TRBD1 matching over 10 bases. V was pared by 7 bases and J by 7 bases, with 6 bases of the junction left unmatched. The CDR3 spans 14 residues. Per the germline V gene, CDR1 is MNHEY and CDR2 is SVGAGI. CDR3 bases: TGTGCCAGCAATGACAGGGGGCCACGTGAAAAACTGTTTTTT. Amino acids: CASNDRGPREKLFF.

The chain has TRBV6-5 and TRBJ2-5; D gene uncertain. The DNA end is more similar to TRBJ2-7, so the J call may be wrong. CDR3 length: 13 residues. Germline V gives CDR1 MNHEY, CDR2 SVGAGI. The CDR3 coding sequence is TGTGCCAGCAGTTACCAGGTAACCTACGAGCAGTACTTC. Translated: CASSYQVTYEQYF.

The chain is built from TRBV14 and TRBJ2-3, with 9 bases aligning to TRBD2. Germline V gene lookup returns CDR1 SGHDN and CDR2 FVKESK. The CDR3 consists of 14 residues. J lost 7 bases, V lost 3 bases, and 5 bases had no gene match. The CDR3 nucleotides read TGTGCCAGCAGCCATGGACTAGCGACGAATACGCAGTATTTT. Translation: CASSHGLATNTQYF.

V and J are TRBV6-4 and TRBJ2-3; perhaps TRBD1 as D (6 bases). This CDR3 is 14 amino acids long. The V end lost 2 bases, the J end lost 1 base, and 7 bases lay between the germline ends. Per the germline V gene, CDR1 is MRHNA and CDR2 is SNTAGT. CDR3 bases: TGTGCCAGCAGTGACAAGGGGGGCACAGATACGCAGTATTTT. This translates into CASSDKGGTDTQYF.

This clone was detected once. The chain combines TRBV9 with TRBJ2-3, with D perhaps matching TRBD1 (5 bases). Trimming left V 0 bases short and J 11 bases short, with 19 bases between. The germline gives CDR1 SGDLS, CDR2 YYNGEE. The CDR3 is 15 residues long. The CDR3 DNA follows: TGTGCCAGCAGCGTAGACGGAACGGCGCAGGGCGTGCAGTATTTT. Translating it yields CASSVDGTAQGVQYF.

The CDR3 DNA is TGTGCCAGCAGTCGGTGGGGGGGGGTGGTGAACACTGAAGCTTTCTTT. Translated: CASSRWGGVVNTEAFF. The chain carries TRBV28 and TRBJ1-1, with TRBD1 as a possible D gene (5 bases). This CDR3 contains 16 residues. The germline V and J ends were trimmed by 5 bases and 0 bases, with 16 bases remaining between them. In germline, CDR1 is MDHEN, CDR2 SYDVKM.

This rearrangement joins TRBV13 to TRBJ2-7; 7 positions match TRBD2. The J segment lost 3 bases and the V segment lost 5 bases, leaving 13 bases of the junction unmatched. The CDR3 runs to 16 residues. From germline, CDR1 is PRHDT and CDR2 FYEKMQ (reference sequence). The CDR3 region is CASSPGTGGAYYEQYF. The CDR3, as DNA: TGTGCCAGCAGCCCCGGTACGGGGGGAGCCTACTACGAGCAGTACTTC.

The chain is built from TRBV11-2 and TRBJ2-7, with 9 bases identical to TRBD1. The V and J ends lost 5 bases and 5 bases, in that order; junction bases with no gene match: 10. The CDR3 is 15 amino acids. Germline V lookup: CDR1 SGHAT, CDR2 FQNNGV. In DNA, the CDR3 is TGTGCCAGCAGCCGAAAGGGACAGGGTAGGAACGAGCAGTACTTC. This codes for CASSRKGQGRNEQYF.

This chain uses TRBV18 with TRBJ2-2; D is unresolved. V lost 4 bases to trimming and J lost 3 bases, with 3 bases between them. Germline lookup yields CDR1 KGHSH and CDR2 LQKENI. This CDR3 region has 12 residues. CDR3 residues: CASSLYTGELFF. The DNA for the CDR3 is TGTGCCAGCTCACTCTACACCGGGGAGCTGTTTTTT.

V usage is TRBV19 and J usage is TRBJ1-2; 9 nucleotides align to TRBD1. Germline CDR1 and CDR2: LNHDA and SQIVND (reference sequence). The CDR3 spans 16 residues. V was clipped by 0 bases and J by 8 bases; unmatched bases: 10. CDR3 nucleotides: TGTGCCAGTAGTATAGATCACGGACAGGGGATGGGCGGCTACACCTTC. The encoded protein is CASSIDHGQGMGGYTF.

The chain combines TRBV7-2 with TRBJ2-3; no definite D call. Trimming stripped 0 bases from V and 2 bases from J, with 3 bases between. CDR1 is SGHTA, CDR2 FQGNSA, per germline. The CDR3 is 13 amino acids. The CDR3 DNA reads as TGTGCCAGCAGCTTAGCCTACACAGATACGCAGTATTTT. Residues: CASSLAYTDTQYF. Full variable domain (remainder filled in from reference TRBV7-2 and TRBJ2-3): GAGVSQSPSNKVTEKGKDVELRCDPISGHTALYWYRQSLGQGLEFLIYFQGNSAPDKSGLPSDRFSAERTGGSVSTLTIQRTQQEDSAVYLCASSLAYTDTQYFGPGTRLTVL.

This clone was detected only once. V and J are TRBV4-3 and TRBJ1-2; D perhaps matches TRBD1 (6 bases). In germline, CDR1 is LGHNA, CDR2 YSLEER. The CDR3 covers 17 residues. V dropped 2 bases and J dropped 2 bases, with 18 bases sitting between them. In DNA, the CDR3 is TGCGCCAGCAGCCAACGAAACAGGGTTAGTAGGAACTATGGCTACACCTTC. It yields the protein CASSQRNRVSRNYGYTF.

The V call is TRBV9, the J call TRBJ2-5, with 8 bases that match TRBD1. The germline CDR1 and CDR2 sequences are SGDLS and YYNGEE. The CDR3 length is 15 residues. V dropped 0 bases and J dropped 5; count of bases not matched to a gene: 6. The CDR3 is CASSVGGRGLETQYF. CDR3 sequence (DNA): TGTGCCAGCAGCGTAGGAGGCAGGGGGCTTGAGACCCAGTACTTC.

This clone turned up a few times. The CDR3 DNA reads as TGCGCCAGCAGCCAAGCCACGGACAGCTACAATGAGCAGTTCTTC. This codes for CASSQATDSYNEQFF. The chain carries TRBV4-1 and TRBJ2-1, with D tentatively TRBD1 (6 bases). CDR3 length equals 15 residues. Germline loops: CDR1 MGHRA, CDR2 YSYEKL. V lost 1 base and J 3 bases, leaving 10 bases between the germline ends.

The rearrangement uses TRBV5-4 and TRBJ2-3, with a possible D match to TRBD1 (6 bases). Trimming pared 4 bases from V and 5 bases from J, leaving 11 bases between. The CDR3 contains 13 residues. In germline, CDR1 is SGHNT, CDR2 YYREEE (reference sequence). CDR3 coding DNA: TGTGCCAGCAGCCCCCAGACAGGAGATACGCAGTATTTT. As protein: CASSPQTGDTQYF.